The clone carrying this T cell receptor (beta chain) occurred a few times. Its antigen is undetermined. The record originates from a study of early T cells in non-severe SARS-CoV-2 infection. Study in general: Investigators sequenced bulk RNA drawn from unsorted whole blood, and chains remained unpaired.

Each cDNA molecule carried a unique molecular identifier. MiXCR, applied by TCRdb to the 5' RACE reads, yields one record per CDR3 protein. The repertoire holds tens of thousands of distinct CDR3 sequences, over 9% seen once, with about 3.9% in the top ten. The study's findings and limits: Database matching using VDJdb favored anti-spike CD8 responses, with private and CD4 specificities left missing.

This clonotype was sampled from an adult who was a healthcare worker with PCR-confirmed SARS-CoV-2 infection or an uninfected control (not recorded which). The sample consisted of whole blood.

The DNA for the CDR3 is TGTGCCAGCAGCTTAGCGGCTGGGGCAGGGAGACGACTGAACACTGAAGCTTTCTTT. It encodes CASSLAAGAGRRLNTEAFF. This sequence joins TRBV7-2 and TRBJ1-1, with a weak D call TRBD1 (5 bases). The V end lost 0 bases, the J end lost 0 bases, and 20 bases lay between the germline ends. In germline, CDR1 is SGHTA, CDR2 FQGNSA. The CDR3 totals 19 residues.